This TCR beta chain was sequenced for a study of T cell responses to AZD1222 COVID-19 vaccine. Study-wide points: The peak T cell response came first, and repertoires were sampled only after it.

A word on this clone: Its antigen is not identified.

The germline CDR1 and CDR2 sequences are KGHDR and SFDVKD. V was shortened by 4 bases and J by 4 bases, with 14 bases between the two germline ends. The CDR3 is 15 residues long. Assay: immunoSEQ multiplex PCR; the TCRdb copy retains only in-frame clones and omits some. The table records tens of thousands of clones, approximately 90% of them present only once. The sample in question was peripheral blood, obtained 28 days after the second AZD1222 dose. The receptor was derived from an adult who received the AZD1222 COVID-19 vaccine. The gene calls are TRBV24-1 and TRBJ2-3; perhaps TRBD1 as D (5 bases). The CDR3 region is CATSESGSSADTQYF. CDR3 bases: TGTGCCACCAGTGAGTCAGGGTCGAGCGCAGATACGCAGTATTTT.